Listed here are 32 T cell receptor beta chains from one sample, sequenced in a study of tumor-infiltrating lymphocytes in primary liver carcinoma. Priming with a constant-region primer yielded TCR beta cDNA from around 0.45 ug total RNA. Libraries covering TCR beta were generated through three nested multiplex PCR rounds (using a slightly modified ARM-PCR). Each of the first two PCR rounds ran roughly 9 cycles with TRBV1-TRBV30 forward and C-beta reverse primers. TCRdb recomputed calls from the multiplex PCR reads with MiXCR, one row per CDR3 protein. The data hold fewer than 250,000 distinct CDR3 sequences, with less than 75% observed a single time. Extraction also yielded germline DNA, while blood RNA was obtained from unsorted whole blood. Material: peripheral blood. The receptors were gathered from an older woman with primary liver carcinoma and hepatitis B virus infection.

As concerns this clonotype: The CDR3 end shows no conserved phenylalanine or tryptophan, and so a read error is likely. The genes are TRBV6-1 and TRBJ2-7, with 9 bases fitting TRBD2. The CDR3 is 15 residues long. The germline V gene has CDR1 MNHNS and CDR2 SASEGT. J gave up 6 bases and V 4 bases, and 10 bases lay outside the gene matches. CDR3 coding DNA: TGTGCCAGCAGTGTGGCGAGCGGGAGGACTGGCGAGCAGTACATC. It is translated as CASSVASGRTGEQYI.

The J gene is TRBJ1-5, the V gene TRBV28; D is ambiguous. The CDR3 consists of 13 residues. Trimming took off 6 bases at V and 12 bases at J, with 18 bases between the two ends. Germline V lookup: CDR1 MDHEN, CDR2 SYDVKM. The chain's CDR3 is CASSNIDEACQHF. CDR3 DNA sequence: TGTGCCAGCAGCAACATCGATGAAGCCTGCCAGCATTTT.

Concerning this clonotype: The missing conserved phenylalanine or tryptophan at the end of this CDR3 makes a read error likely. V usage is TRBV11-2 and J usage is TRBJ1-1; D remains ambiguous. Germline loops: CDR1 SGHAT, CDR2 FQNNGV. This CDR3 contains 14 residues. The CDR3 loop is CTSSFDPMNTEAFL. The CDR3 nucleotides are TGTACCAGCAGCTTCGATCCGATGAACACTGAAGCTTTCTTA.

To note about this clonotype: A much larger clone differs by one base, so this may be a read error. The rearrangement uses TRBV6-5 and TRBJ2-5; 7 positions agree with TRBD2. This CDR3 region has 15 residues. Unmatched junction bases numbered 9, after V lost 6 bases and J lost 2 bases. The germline CDR1 and CDR2 sequences are MNHEY and SVGAGI. Here the CDR3 reads CASSVQAGPQETQYF. For the CDR3, the DNA is TGTGCCAGCAGCGTTCAAGCGGGGCCACAAGAGACCCAGTACTTC.

This clonotype was seen a handful of times. The chain uses TRBV25-1 and TRBJ1-4; 7 bases are a match to TRBD1. This CDR3 has 15 residues. The V gene end was trimmed by 5 bases and the J gene end by 0 bases; junction bases not matched to a gene: 3. CDR1 MGHDK and CDR2 SYGVNS come from the germline V gene. DNA of the CDR3: TGTGCCAGCAGTCCCACAGGGGCAACTAATGAAAAACTGTTTTTT. Encoded protein: CASSPTGATNEKLFF.

This clonotype has just one count. One end of the junction fails to match germline, which may point to a read error. The V and J genes are TRBV10-3 and TRBJ1-1; TRBD1 might be the D (5 bases). Germline V gives CDR1 ENHRY, CDR2 SYGVKD. This CDR3 is built from 15 residues. CDR3 nucleotide sequence: TGTGCCATCTGTGATGTAACAGGAGGGGCCACTAAAGCTTTCTTT. It encodes CAICDVTGGATKAFF.

This clonotype was found many times. The chain uses TRBV14 and TRBJ2-6; D is undetermined. The CDR3 runs 18 residues. Trimming stripped 1 base from V and 0 bases from J, with 13 bases between. Germline loops: CDR1 SGHDN, CDR2 FVKESK. CDR3 nucleotide sequence: TGTGCCAGCAGCCAAGTAAATTTTCGAGCCTCTGGGGCCAACGTCCTGACTTTC. Protein sequence: CASSQVNFRASGANVLTF.

V and J are TRBV24-1 and TRBJ2-4; D uncertain. The CDR3 is 15 residues long. In germline, CDR1 is KGHDR, CDR2 SFDVKD. The ends were cut back, 2 bases at V and 0 bases at J, with 7 bases in the middle. The CDR3 nucleotides are TGTGCCACCAGTGATTCACAGATAGCCAAAAACATTCAGTACTTC. Translation gives CATSDSQIAKNIQYF.

Concerning this clonotype itself: The germline gene is not matched at one end of the junction; a read error may be the cause. The chain recombines TRBV5-1 with TRBJ2-7; maybe TRBD1 (5 bases). CDR1 and CDR2 (germline): SGHRS, YFSETQ. The CDR3 spans 17 residues. This chain's CDR3 is CASSFVMGIGAANEQYF. In DNA form, the CDR3 reads TGCGCCAGTAGCTTCGTGATGGGGATAGGGGCCGCTAACGAGCAGTACTTC.

A remark on this clonotype: A much larger clonotype is one base distant, so this may be a read error. This sequence joins TRBV7-8 and TRBJ2-7; weak D call: TRBD1 (5 bases). The CDR3 length is 13 residues. The germline V gene encodes CDR1 SGHVS and CDR2 FQNEAQ. The CDR3 region is CTSSSDSLYEQYF. Here the CDR3 DNA reads TGTACCAGCAGCTCTGACAGCCTCTACGAGCAGTACTTC.

This clonotype has more than one count but fewer than ten. This sequence joins TRBV4-1 and TRBJ2-7; D perhaps matches TRBD2 (6 bases). The V gene's germline CDR1 is MGHRA and CDR2 YSYEKL. The CDR3 consists of 15 residues. The V gene lost 0 bases and the J gene lost 1 base, with 10 bases spanning the gap. The CDR3 nucleotides read TGCGCCAGCAGCCAAGAGTGGAGGGTGTCCTACGAGCAGTACTTC. This codes for CASSQEWRVSYEQYF.

In the case of this clonotype: This likely comes from a read error, as the CDR3 has no conserved phenylalanine or tryptophan at its end. The rearrangement joins TRBV12-3 or TRBV12-4 to TRBJ2-7, with 7 bases identical to TRBD2. The CDR3 consists of 18 residues. V was pared by 1 base and J by 0 bases, with 12 bases of the junction left unmatched. The CDR3 loop is CASSLGDRLAVNSYEQYY. The CDR3 DNA sequence: TGTGCCAGCAGTTTAGGAGACAGACTAGCAGTCAACTCCTACGAGCAGTACTAC.

The genes are TRBV25-1 and TRBJ2-1, with TRBD2 identical over 8 bases. The J segment lost 4 bases and the V segment lost 3 bases, leaving 5 bases of the junction unmatched. This CDR3 is 15 amino acids long. Per the germline V gene, CDR1 is MGHDK and CDR2 is SYGVNS. CDR3 protein: CASSEASGHYNEQFF. The CDR3 region has the DNA TGTGCCAGCAGTGAGGCTAGCGGGCATTACAATGAGCAGTTCTTC.

The chain has TRBV4-1 and TRBJ2-7; maybe TRBD2 (6 bases). Trimming took 4 bases from V and 1 from J, leaving 17 bases between them. CDR1 MGHRA and CDR2 YSYEKL come from the germline V gene. This CDR3 is built from 16 residues. CDR3 DNA: TGCGCCAGCAGCCTCCCAGTCAGCGGGCCTTCCTACGAGCAGTACTTC. As protein: CASSLPVSGPSYEQYF.

Regarding this clonotype: Germline and junction disagree at one end, which may indicate a read error. The chain combines TRBV11-2 with TRBJ2-3; D is possibly TRBD2 (6 bases). CDR1 is SGHAT, CDR2 FQNNGV, per germline. The CDR3 has 14 residues. The CDR3 DNA reads TGTGCCAGCAGCTTAGCGGGAGCAAGAGATATGCAGTATTTT. It translates to CASSLAGARDMQYF.

The rearrangement joins TRBV10-3 to TRBJ2-2; tentative D call: TRBD2 (5 bases). Trimming cost V 10 bases and J 6 bases, with 15 bases left between them. CDR1 is ENHRY, CDR2 SYGVKD, per germline. The CDR3 contains 13 residues. CDR3 nucleotide sequence: TGTGCCACCGCTGGGAGTACACCCGGGGAGCTGTTTTTT. Amino acid sequence: CATAGSTPGELFF.

About this clonotype: Compared with germline, one end of the junction differs, possibly owing to a read error. J is TRBJ2-4 and V is TRBV11-2; a weak D match, TRBD2 (5 bases). The CDR3 length is 17 residues. The germline V gene encodes CDR1 SGHAT and CDR2 FQNNGV. The CDR3 spells CVSSPHGEPTAKNILYF. The CDR3, as DNA: TGTGTCAGCAGCCCCCACGGGGAGCCAACGGCCAAAAACATTCTGTACTTC.

Note on this clonotype: This clone may be a read error of a much larger clone one base away. V and J are TRBV28 and TRBJ2-1, with D possibly matching TRBD1 (5 bases). The CDR3 extends over 12 amino acids. CDR1 and CDR2 from the germline V gene are MDHEN and SYDVKM. CDR3 bases: TGTGCCGGCAGTTTAGGGGTCAATGAGCAGTTCTTC. Encoded protein: CAGSLGVNEQFF.

This clonotype is a singleton in its sample. The junction departs from the called germline gene at one end, perhaps through a read error. This rearrangement joins TRBV29-1 to TRBJ2-1, with TRBD2 matching over 7 bases. CDR1 SQVTM and CDR2 ANQGSEA come from the germline V gene. The CDR3 covers 13 residues. CDR3 residues: CSAEWTRYNEQFF. In DNA form, the CDR3 reads TGCAGCGCTGAGTGGACTAGGTACAATGAGCAATTCTTC.

About this clonotype itself: The conserved phenylalanine or tryptophan is not found at the CDR3 terminus, so this likely reflects a read error. V gene TRBV11-2 combines with J gene TRBJ2-7; TRBD2 agrees at 8 bases. Germline CDR1 reads SGHAT; CDR2 reads FQNNGV. Trimming removed 4 bases from V and 6 bases from J; junction bases left unmatched: 14. The CDR3 spans 16 residues. The CDR3 region is CASSYGGRSSGSEQYS. The DNA of the CDR3 is TGTGCCAGCAGCTACGGCGGGAGGAGCTCGGGGAGCGAGCAGTACTCC.

In the case of this clonotype: Being one base from a much bigger clone, this may be a read error. The CDR3 loop is CASSSRDLGGDSYEQYF. CDR3 nucleotide sequence: TGTGCCAGCAGCTCCCGCGATCTGGGGGGGGACTCCTACGAGCAGTACTTC. This rearrangement joins TRBV7-9 to TRBJ2-7; the match to TRBD2 covers 7 bases. The V gene's germline CDR1 is SEHNR and CDR2 FQNEAQ (reference sequence). This CDR3 region has 17 residues. Germline trimming cut 4 bases from V and 0 bases from J; bases unmatched to any gene: 12. The whole variable domain, filled in from reference TRBV7-9 and TRBJ2-7, reads DTGVSQNPRHKITKRGQNVTFRCDPISEHNRLYWYRQTLGQGPEFLTYFQNEAQLEKSRLLSDRFSAERPKGSFSTLEIQRTEQGDSAMYLCASSSRDLGGDSYEQYFGPGTRLTVT.

Comment on this clonotype: A read error may explain this, as a much larger clone is one base away. The final CDR3 position lacks the conserved phenylalanine or tryptophan, pointing to a likely read error. For the CDR3, the DNA is TGTGCCATTGGACTAGCGGGAGTCCAAGAGACCCAGTACCTC. Its translation is CAIGLAGVQETQYL. This chain uses TRBV6-1 with TRBJ2-5, with 13 nucleotides matching TRBD2. Germline CDR1 reads MNHNS; CDR2 reads SASEGT. This CDR3 is built from 14 residues. V lost 10 bases, J lost 1 base, and 3 bases stayed unmatched.

Notes on this clonotype: With a much larger clone just one base away, this may be a read error. The rearrangement joins TRBV5-4 to TRBJ2-1, with TRBD2 identical over 7 bases. The CDR3 has 16 residues. V was clipped by 4 bases and J by 1 base; unmatched bases: 8. CDR1 and CDR2 from the germline V gene are SGHNT and YYREEE (reference sequence). The CDR3 nucleotides read TGTGCCAGCAGCCGAGGGACTAACGGTTCCTACAATGAGCAGTTCTTC. This sequence encodes CASSRGTNGSYNEQFF.

Comment on this clonotype: One end of the junction does not line up with germline, which may come from a read error. J is TRBJ2-7 and V is TRBV11-3, with D perhaps matching TRBD2 (5 bases). The CDR3 totals 15 residues. Germline values: CDR1 SGHNT, CDR2 YENEEA. CDR3 loop: CASSPPRTGNYERYF. The CDR3 DNA sequence: TGTGCCAGCAGCCCCCCGAGGACGGGAAACTACGAGCGGTACTTC. Combining the CDR3 with reference TRBV11-3 and TRBJ2-7 gives the whole variable domain EAGVVQSPRYKIIEKKQPVAFWCNPISGHNTLYWYLQNLGQGPELLIRYENEEAVDDSQLPKDRFSAERLKGVDSTLKIQPAELGDSAVYLCASSPPRTGNYERYFGPGTRLTVT.

With regard to this clonotype: This may arise from a read error, as a much more abundant clone is one base away. The chain employs TRBV10-2 and TRBJ2-5; TRBD2 might be the D (6 bases). This CDR3 region has 16 residues. Germline CDR1 reads WSHSY; CDR2 reads SAAADI. CDR3 nucleotide sequence: TGCGCCAGCAGTGAGTTATTAGCGGAGGGGAGAGAGGCCCAGTACTTC. This gives the protein CASSELLAEGREAQYF.

Turning to this clonotype: Compared with germline, one end of the junction differs, possibly owing to a read error. The chain uses TRBV11-2 and TRBJ2-5, with no clear D. This CDR3 contains 12 residues. CDR1 and CDR2 from the germline V gene are SGHAT and FQNNGV. This chain's CDR3 is CASSLVGETRYF. For the CDR3, the DNA is TGTGCCAGCAGCTTAGTGGGTGAGACCCGGTACTTC.

The chain carries TRBV5-1 and TRBJ1-1; D remains ambiguous. This CDR3 is built from 14 residues. Germline V lookup: CDR1 SGHRS, CDR2 YFSETQ. V dropped 4 bases and J dropped 1 base, with 11 bases sitting between them. The CDR3 DNA reads TGCGCCAGCAGCCCCGGTTCAGCGAACACTGAAGCTTTCTTT. Its translation is CASSPGSANTEAFF. Full variable domain (remainder filled in from reference TRBV5-1 and TRBJ1-1): KAGVTQTPRYLIKTRGQQVTLSCSPISGHRSVSWYQQTPGQGLQFLFEYFSETQRNKGNFPGRFSGRQFSNSRSEMNVSTLELGDSALYLCASSPGSANTEAFFGQGTRLTVV.

The chain carries TRBV7-9 and TRBJ2-3; D perhaps matches TRBD2 (5 bases). The V end lost 5 bases, the J end lost 3 bases, and 9 bases lay between the germline ends. Per the germline V gene, CDR1 is SEHNR and CDR2 is FQNEAQ (reference sequence). This CDR3 contains 13 residues. CDR3 sequence (DNA): TGTGCCAGCAGCCGAGGGATGACAGATACGCAGTATTTT. Translating gives CASSRGMTDTQYF. Full variable domain (remainder filled in from reference TRBV7-9 and TRBJ2-3): DTGVSQNPRHKITKRGQNVTFRCDPISEHNRLYWYRQTLGQGPEFLTYFQNEAQLEKSRLLSDRFSAERPKGSFSTLEIQRTEQGDSAMYLCASSRGMTDTQYFGPGTRLTVL.

With respect to this clonotype: The conserved final phenylalanine or tryptophan is absent from the CDR3, which likely points to a read error. The genes are TRBV11-1 and TRBJ1-6; D remains ambiguous. Germline V lookup: CDR1 SGHAT, CDR2 FQDESV (reference sequence). V lost 5 bases, J lost 9 bases, and 11 bases lay in between. The CDR3 runs 13 residues. The CDR3 DNA follows: TGTGCCAGCAGCCCGACACTGGTTTCACCCCTCCACCTT. Translated, it gives CASSPTLVSPLHL.

As for this clonotype: A much larger clone lies a single base off, so this may be a read error. The chain couples TRBV6-5 to TRBJ2-3; no reliable D call. This CDR3 region has 13 residues. Looked up from germline, CDR1 is MNHEY and CDR2 is SVGAGI. As DNA, the CDR3 is TGTGCCAGCAGGCAGCTTTCCACAGATATGCAGTATTTT. Amino acid sequence: CASRQLSTDMQYF.

The chain couples TRBV10-2 to TRBJ2-2; unclear D gene. CDR1 WSHSY and CDR2 SAAADI come from the germline V gene. Trimming stripped 3 bases from V and 9 bases from J, with 11 bases between. The CDR3 is 13 residues long. This CDR3 reads CASSDRTSWELFF. CDR3 sequence (DNA): TGCGCCAGCAGTGACCGTACCAGCTGGGAGCTGTTTTTT.

The rearrangement joins TRBV10-3 to TRBJ1-3; TRBD1 might be the D (5 bases). Per the germline V gene, CDR1 is ENHRY and CDR2 is SYGVKD. V lost 3 bases and J 9 bases, leaving 21 bases between the germline ends. This CDR3 has 16 residues. The CDR3 here is CAISDLTSTGPSTIYF. The CDR3 nucleotides are TGTGCCATCAGTGATTTGACCAGCACAGGCCCGAGCACCATATATTTT.